This T cell receptor (beta chain) was sequenced in a study of cytomegalovirus exposure and HLA in healthy donors. The germline V gene encodes CDR1 SQVTM and CDR2 ANQGSEA. The V end was cut by 6 bases, the J end by 6 bases, with 20 bases between. The CDR3 runs to 14 residues. It was with 60 Vbeta and 13 Jbeta primers that the PCR ran. The data were produced by immunoSEQ multiplex PCR, yet TCRdb's version contains in-frame clones alone and is incomplete. The sample includes about 130,000 clones, around 71% seen only once; the top ten take about 2.6%. A note on this clone: Its antigen is currently unknown.

Study observations and caveats: Presence/absence analyses assumed roughly uniform sequencing depth across donors, which may not hold. As was reported, the HLA-A and HLA-B alleles of most subjects were accurately predicted from TCR beta sequences. Later analysis identified a missense DCLRE1C variant that was linked to TCR beta V- and J-gene trimming.

Healthy bone marrow donors formed the donor group. The source of this sequence is a woman aged 55-70 years in good health and CMV-seropositive. This chain uses TRBV29-1 with TRBJ1-1; tentatively, D is TRBD1 (5 bases). Sequencing was performed on PBMCs. The CDR3 coding sequence is TGCAGCGTGCCTCTCCAACCGGGGGGGGCTGAAGCTTTCTTT. Amino acid sequence: CSVPLQPGGAEAFF.